This TCR beta chain was sequenced for a study of immune cell composition in non-small cell lung cancer. Normal lung was sampled as far from the tumour as possible, at least 3 cm. Assay: immunoSEQ multiplex PCR; the TCRdb copy retains only in-frame clones and omits some. The table has about 16,000 clones, about 80% seen once; the top ten hold around 9.7%. This clone was seen a handful of times. These sequences were also reported in another study, on CD4 T cells in lung cancer.

Input material: non-adjacent lung tissue. This sequence originates from a human donor with non-small cell lung cancer.

CDR3 nucleotide sequence: TGTGCCAGCAGCTTCCTGACAGGGGTTACTGAAGCTTTCTTT. Amino acids: CASSFLTGVTEAFF. The chain uses TRBV7-2 and TRBJ1-1; 8 nucleotides match TRBD1. Germline CDR1 is SGHTA and CDR2 is FQGNSA. The V gene end was trimmed by 3 bases and the J gene end by 5 bases; junction bases not matched to a gene: 5. The CDR3 spans 14 residues.